This entry lists 5 T cell receptor beta chains sequenced from one sample in a study of post-analysis software for immune sequencing data. Tagging with unique molecular identifiers was a feature of the TCR beta cDNA libraries. TCRdb reprocessed the PCR reads with MiXCR, giving one entry per CDR3 protein. The sample has approximately 690,000 distinct CDR3 sequences; more than 50% are singletons. Their recognized antigens are unknown. Study findings and constraints: Compared with controls, patients had more of about 5 TRBV segments, including TRBV5-6, TRBV5-1 and TRBV20-1.

The sequencing sample was made of blood. The receptors were sampled from a girl under 10 years old with multiple sclerosis.

This clonotype was observed a few times. This chain connects TRBV12-3 or TRBV12-4 to TRBJ1-1; D unresolved. The CDR3 is 12 residues long. V was shortened by 4 bases and J by 2 bases, with 5 bases between the two germline ends. DNA for the CDR3: TGTGCCAGCAGTTGGGAAAACACTGAAGCTTTCTTT. The encoded protein is CASSWENTEAFF.

The DNA for the CDR3 is TGTGCCTGGAGCCCATGGACTTCCAGCTCCTACGAGCAGTACTTC. It is translated as CAWSPWTSSSYEQYF. The chain has TRBV30 and TRBJ2-7, with a weak D call TRBD2 (5 bases). Germline values: CDR1 GTSNPN, CDR2 SVGIG (reference sequence). This CDR3 contains 15 residues. V was pared by 3 bases and J by 0 bases, with 15 bases between.

This clonotype showed up just a few times. The chain employs TRBV11-3 and TRBJ2-1, with D unclear. The CDR3 totals 14 residues. Germline lookup yields CDR1 SGHNT and CDR2 YENEEA. The V end was cut by 5 bases, the J end by 2 bases, with 10 bases between. As DNA, the CDR3 is TGTGCCAGCAGCCCCCAGACCCCCTACAATGAGCAGTTCTTC. This gives the protein CASSPQTPYNEQFF.

V is TRBV20-1 and J is TRBJ1-5; no clear D gene. The CDR3 runs to 18 residues. Germline values: CDR1 DFQATT, CDR2 SNEGSKA (reference sequence). V lost 0 bases and J lost 0, with 18 bases in between. The CDR3 region has the DNA TGCAGTGCTAGAGATGAGGAACAGTGGGAATATAGCAATCAGCCCCAGCATTTT. This sequence encodes CSARDEEQWEYSNQPQHF.

This clonotype was seen a handful of times. DNA of the CDR3: TGCAGTGCTACCACCGGAGGGGCCTCCTACAATGAGCAGTTCTTC. It is translated as CSATTGGASYNEQFF. V gene TRBV20-1 combines with J gene TRBJ2-1; D is possibly TRBD2 (6 bases). The length of the CDR3 is 15 residues. Trimming took 4 bases from V and 0 from J, leaving 13 bases between them. In germline, CDR1 is DFQATT, CDR2 SNEGSKA (reference sequence).